This T cell receptor (beta chain) emerged from a study of control samples from healthy donors and cancer patients. The assay was immunoSEQ multiplex PCR, and TCRdb's table has in-frame clones only and misses some. The table shows some 150,000 clones, with about 94% occurring only once. Losses at the gene ends were 5 bases for V and 4 bases for J; bases not matched to a gene: 7. CDR3 length equals 15 residues. CDR1 and CDR2 (germline): SNHLY, FYNNEI. The chain couples TRBV2 to TRBJ1-5, with 8 bases lining up with TRBD1. The specimen was blood. This TCR was recovered from a man over 45 in good health. CDR3 bases: TGTGCCAGCAGTTTACACAGGGGGGAAAATCAGCCCCAGCATTTT. Amino acids: CASSLHRGENQPQHF. Looking up the rest from reference TRBV2 and TRBJ1-5 gives the full variable domain: EPEVTQTPSHQVTQMGQEVILRCVPISNHLYFYWYRQILGQKVEFLVSFYNNEISEKSEIFDDQFSVERPDGSNFTLKIRSTKLEDSAMYFCASSLHRGENQPQHFGDGTRLSIL.